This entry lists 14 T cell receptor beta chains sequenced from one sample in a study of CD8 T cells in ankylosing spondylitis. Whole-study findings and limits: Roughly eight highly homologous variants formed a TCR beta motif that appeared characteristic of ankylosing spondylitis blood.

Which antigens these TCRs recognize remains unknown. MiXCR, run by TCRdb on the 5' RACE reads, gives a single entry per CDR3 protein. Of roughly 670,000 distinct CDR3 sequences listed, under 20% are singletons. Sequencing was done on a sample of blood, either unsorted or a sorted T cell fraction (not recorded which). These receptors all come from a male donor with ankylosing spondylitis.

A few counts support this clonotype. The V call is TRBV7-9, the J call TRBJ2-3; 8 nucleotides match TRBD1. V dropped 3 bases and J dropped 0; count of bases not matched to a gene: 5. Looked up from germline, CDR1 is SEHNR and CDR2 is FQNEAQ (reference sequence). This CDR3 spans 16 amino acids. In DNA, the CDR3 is TGTGCCAGCAGCTTCTGGACAGGGACTAGCACAGATACGCAGTATTTT. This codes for CASSFWTGTSTDTQYF.

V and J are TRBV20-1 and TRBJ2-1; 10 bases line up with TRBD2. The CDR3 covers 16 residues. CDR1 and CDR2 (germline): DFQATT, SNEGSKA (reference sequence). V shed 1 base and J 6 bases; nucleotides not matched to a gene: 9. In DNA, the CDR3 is TGCAGTGCTAGAGGAGGCCCGGGACTAGCGTTCAATGAGCAGTTCTTC. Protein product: CSARGGPGLAFNEQFF.

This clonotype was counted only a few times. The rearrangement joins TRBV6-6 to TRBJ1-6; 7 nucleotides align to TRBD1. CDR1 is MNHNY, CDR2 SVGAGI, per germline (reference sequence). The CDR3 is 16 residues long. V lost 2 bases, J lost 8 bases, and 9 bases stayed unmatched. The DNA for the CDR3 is TGTGCCAGCAGTTACGGGACAGCCCTCAGGGATTCACCCCTCCACTTT. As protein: CASSYGTALRDSPLHF.

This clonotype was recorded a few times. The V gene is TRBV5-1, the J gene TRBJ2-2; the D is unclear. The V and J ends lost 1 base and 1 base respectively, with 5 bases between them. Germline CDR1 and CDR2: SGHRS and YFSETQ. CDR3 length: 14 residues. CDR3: CASSLLENTGELFF. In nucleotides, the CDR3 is TGCGCCAGCAGCTTGCTAGAGAACACCGGGGAGCTGTTTTTT.

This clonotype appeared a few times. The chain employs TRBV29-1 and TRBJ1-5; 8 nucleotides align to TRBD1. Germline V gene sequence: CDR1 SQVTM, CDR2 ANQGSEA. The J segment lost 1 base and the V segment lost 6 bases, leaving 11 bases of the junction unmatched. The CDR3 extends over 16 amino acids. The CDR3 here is CSVLDRGGTSNQPQHF. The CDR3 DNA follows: TGCAGCGTCTTAGACAGGGGTGGGACAAGCAATCAGCCCCAGCATTTT.

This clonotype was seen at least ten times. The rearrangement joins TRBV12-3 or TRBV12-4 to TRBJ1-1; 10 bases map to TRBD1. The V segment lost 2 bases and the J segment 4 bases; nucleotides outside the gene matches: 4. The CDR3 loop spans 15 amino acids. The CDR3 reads CASSLSGTGVTEAFF. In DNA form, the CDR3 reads TGTGCCAGCAGTTTAAGCGGGACAGGGGTCACTGAAGCTTTCTTT.

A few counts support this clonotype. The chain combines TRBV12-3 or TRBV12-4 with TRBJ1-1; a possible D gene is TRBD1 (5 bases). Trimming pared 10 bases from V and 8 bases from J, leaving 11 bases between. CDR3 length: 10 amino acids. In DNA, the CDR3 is TGTGCCATCCGAGGGGACGAAGCTTTCTTT. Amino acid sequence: CAIRGDEAFF.

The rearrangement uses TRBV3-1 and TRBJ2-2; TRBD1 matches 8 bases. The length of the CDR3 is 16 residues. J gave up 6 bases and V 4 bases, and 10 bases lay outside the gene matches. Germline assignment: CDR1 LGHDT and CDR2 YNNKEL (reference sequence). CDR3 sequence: CASSLARTGSPGELFF. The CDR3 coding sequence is TGTGCCAGCAGCCTCGCCCGGACAGGGAGTCCCGGGGAGCTGTTTTTT.

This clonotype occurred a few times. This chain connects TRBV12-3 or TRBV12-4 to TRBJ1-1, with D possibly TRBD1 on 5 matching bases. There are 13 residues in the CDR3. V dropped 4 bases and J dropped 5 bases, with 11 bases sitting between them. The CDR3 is CASSSGGTTEAFF. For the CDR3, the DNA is TGTGCCAGCAGTTCGGGGGGAACGACTGAAGCTTTCTTT.

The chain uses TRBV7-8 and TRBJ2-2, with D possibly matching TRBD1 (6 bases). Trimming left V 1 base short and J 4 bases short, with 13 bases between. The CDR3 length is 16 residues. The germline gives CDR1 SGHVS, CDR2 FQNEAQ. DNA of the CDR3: TGTGCCAGCAGCTTAGGTGCAGGGGAGTCCACCGGGGAGCTGTTTTTT. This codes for CASSLGAGESTGELFF.

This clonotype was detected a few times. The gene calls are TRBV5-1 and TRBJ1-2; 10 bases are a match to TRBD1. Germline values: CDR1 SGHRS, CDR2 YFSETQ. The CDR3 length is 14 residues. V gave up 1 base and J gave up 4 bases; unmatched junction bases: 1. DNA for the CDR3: TGCGCCAGCAGCTTGAGGACAGGGGGCTATGGCTACACCTTC. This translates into CASSLRTGGYGYTF.

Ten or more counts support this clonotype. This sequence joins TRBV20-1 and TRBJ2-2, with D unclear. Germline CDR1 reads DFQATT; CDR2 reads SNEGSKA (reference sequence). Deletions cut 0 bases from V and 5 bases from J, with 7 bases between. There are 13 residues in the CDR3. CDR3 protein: CSARDLITGELFF. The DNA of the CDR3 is TGCAGTGCTAGAGACCTAATAACCGGGGAGCTGTTTTTT.

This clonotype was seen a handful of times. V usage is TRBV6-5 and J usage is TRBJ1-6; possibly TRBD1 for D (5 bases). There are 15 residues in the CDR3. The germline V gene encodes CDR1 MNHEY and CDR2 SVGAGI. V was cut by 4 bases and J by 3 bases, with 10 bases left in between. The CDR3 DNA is TGTGCCAGCAGTTCAGGGAACGGCTATAATTCACCCCTCCACTTT. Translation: CASSSGNGYNSPLHF.

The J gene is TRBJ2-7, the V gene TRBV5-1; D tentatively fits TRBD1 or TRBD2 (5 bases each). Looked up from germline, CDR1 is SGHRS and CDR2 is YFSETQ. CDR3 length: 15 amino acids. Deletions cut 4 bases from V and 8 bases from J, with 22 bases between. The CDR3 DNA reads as TGCGCCAGCAGCCCGCCTGCCGGGACCGAGTATAAGCAGTACTTC. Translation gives CASSPPAGTEYKQYF. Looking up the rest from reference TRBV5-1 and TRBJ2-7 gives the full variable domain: KAGVTQTPRYLIKTRGQQVTLSCSPISGHRSVSWYQQTPGQGLQFLFEYFSETQRNKGNFPGRFSGRQFSNSRSEMNVSTLELGDSALYLCASSPPAGTEYKQYFGPGTRLTVT.